This TCR beta chain was identified during a study of blood T cells in healthy people across ages. Sample-barcoded 5' priming and a J-beta primer mix drove a second PCR of roughly 6 to 12 cycles. Each CDR3 protein gets one entry after TCRdb re-called the 5' RACE reads with MiXCR. The table lists approximately 800,000 distinct CDR3 sequences, 25% to 30% of them singletons. The same sample was also used in a study of T cells of mothers and their children. This second report adds: Each mother yielded more than 9.5 million TCR beta CDR3 reads. Each child yielded approximately 2.9 million reads.

The sequence derives from a boy between 10 and 17 years old in good health. Source material: blood.

The CDR3 is CASSSVRFPFGENTEAFF. In DNA, the CDR3 is TGTGCCAGCAGTTCAGTAAGGTTTCCCTTCGGGGAAAACACTGAAGCTTTCTTT. V usage is TRBV12-3 or TRBV12-4 and J usage is TRBJ1-1; unclear D gene. The V end was cut by 4 bases, the J end by 2 bases, with 23 bases between. The CDR3 covers 18 residues.